This T cell receptor (beta chain) was recovered during a study of metastatic and nonmetastatic thyroid tumors. The overall study: From malignant and benign thyroid patients, repertoires in blood and in tumor or nodule tissue were compared.

Thyroid surgery was performed in patients who had received no treatment beforehand. This CDR3 has 16 residues. The trim removed 4 bases at V and 3 bases at J, leaving 8 bases unmatched. The germline V gene encodes CDR1 LNHDA and CDR2 SQIVND (reference sequence). There are many counts of this clone. Using MiXCR, TCRdb reanalyzed the PCR reads. The sample comprises more than 13,000 clones, roughly 29% of which are singletons, and over 45% rests with the top ten. The rearrangement uses TRBV19 and TRBJ2-3; 9 nucleotides align to TRBD2. Sequencing was performed on tumor tissue. The sequence was obtained from a male donor with papillary thyroid cancer or a benign thyroid nodule (not recorded which). Some clones in this sample may be carry-over from other donors' samples. The CDR3 loop reads CASSKPQRGETDTQYF. The DNA of the CDR3 is TGTGCCAGTAGTAAGCCCCAGCGGGGGGAAACAGATACGCAGTATTTT.